Below are 2 T cell receptor beta chains sequenced from a single sample in a study of blood T cell repertoires in COVID-19. Method: immunoSEQ multiplex PCR; TCRdb's copy keeps in-frame clones and lacks some. The sample has under 170,000 clones, roughly 82% seen once. The material sequenced was peripheral blood. The receptor source for this set is a man between 70 and 80 years old with acute or convalescent COVID-19.

The V and J genes are TRBV28 and TRBJ1-1, with D unresolved. The CDR3 extends over 12 amino acids. Trimming shortened V by 3 bases and J by 4 bases, and 6 bases separated the two germline ends. The germline V gene encodes CDR1 MDHEN and CDR2 SYDVKM. CDR3 sequence reads: CASSFGVTEAFF. For the CDR3, the DNA is TGTGCCAGCAGTTTCGGGGTCACTGAAGCTTTCTTT.

This rearrangement joins TRBV2 to TRBJ1-1; 9 bases match TRBD1. This CDR3 has 14 amino acids. Trimming cost V 8 bases and J 1 base; bases outside gene matches: 5. In germline, CDR1 is SNHLY, CDR2 FYNNEI. CDR3: CASGGTGWNTEAFF. CDR3 in DNA: TGTGCCAGCGGTGGGACAGGGTGGAACACTGAAGCTTTCTTT.